Listed here is a single T cell receptor beta chain. The sample originates from a study of blood T cell repertoires in COVID-19. Study context: The study drew acute and convalescent COVID-19 samples from the United States, Italy and Spain. In each case, the material was cDNA or gDNA derived from T cells, B-cell-depleted T cells, or PBMCs.

Per the original data handling: How many nucleated cells were present was estimated from reference gene primer amplification. The assay was immunoSEQ multiplex PCR, and TCRdb's table has in-frame clones only and misses some. V and J calls and clone size are copied from that table; D and trimming were computed from the DNA. This sample yields about 100,000 clones, of which roughly 92% are seen a single time; more than 5.5% belongs to the top ten. After removal of 1 base from V and 5 bases from J, the junction contained 9 bases not matched to a gene. The CDR3 is 16 amino acids. CDR1 is SGHRS, CDR2 YFSETQ, per germline.

This TCR was recovered from a man in his 70s with acute or convalescent COVID-19. The sequenced sample consisted of peripheral blood. The chain recombines TRBV5-1 with TRBJ2-5; TRBD2 agrees at 9 bases. CDR3 sequence: CASSLRVAGDRETQYF. The CDR3 nucleotides are TGCGCCAGCAGCTTGAGAGTAGCGGGAGATAGGGAGACCCAGTACTTC. Full variable domain (remainder filled in from reference TRBV5-1 and TRBJ2-5): KAGVTQTPRYLIKTRGQQVTLSCSPISGHRSVSWYQQTPGQGLQFLFEYFSETQRNKGNFPGRFSGRQFSNSRSEMNVSTLELGDSALYLCASSLRVAGDRETQYFGPGTRLLVL.